The T cell receptor (beta chain) described here comes from a study of shared clonotypes between healthy human individuals. For the study at large: In total, the donors were a couple of women and a few men aged 18 to 49.

Several immunoSEQ plates received, in even portions, the genomic DNA of each subset. Measured with immunoSEQ multiplex PCR; TCRdb has only the in-frame clones, and not every one. The data show about 2 million clones, about 95% seen once. V was shortened by 1 base and J by 1 base, with 15 bases between the two germline ends. The CDR3 totals 17 residues. Per the germline V gene, CDR1 is SGHAT and CDR2 is FQNNGV. Only CD45RO-negative cells positively selected for CCR7 counted as naive CD8 cells, so terminally differentiated effector memory CD45RA+ cells were excluded. The TCR was taken from a man younger than 35 in good health. Material for sequencing was naive CD8+ T cells sorted from blood. The J gene is TRBJ2-3, the V gene TRBV11-2, with D possibly TRBD2 on 5 matching bases. CDR3 region: CASSLVYEGRGTDTQYF. The CDR3 DNA follows: TGTGCCAGCAGCTTAGTGTATGAGGGAAGGGGCACAGATACGCAGTATTTT.